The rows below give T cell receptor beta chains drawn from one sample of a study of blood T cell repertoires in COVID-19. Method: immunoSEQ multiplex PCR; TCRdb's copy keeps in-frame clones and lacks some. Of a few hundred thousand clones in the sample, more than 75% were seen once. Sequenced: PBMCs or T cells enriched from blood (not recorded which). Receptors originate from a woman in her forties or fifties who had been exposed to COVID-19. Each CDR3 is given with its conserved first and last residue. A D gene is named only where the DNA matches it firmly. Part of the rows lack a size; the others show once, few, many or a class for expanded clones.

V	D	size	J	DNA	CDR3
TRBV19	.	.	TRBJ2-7	TGTGCCACCCTAGGTCGGGGGAACGAGCAGTACTTC	CATLGRGNEQYF
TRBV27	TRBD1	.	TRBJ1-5	TGTGCCAGCAGTTTGACAGGGATGAGACAGCCCCAGCATTTT	CASSLTGMRQPQHF
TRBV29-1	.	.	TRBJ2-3	TGCAGCGTTAAACACACAGGGTTGGTTGGAACAGATACGCAGTATTTT	CSVKHTGLVGTDTQYF
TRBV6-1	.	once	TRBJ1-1	TGTGCCAGCAGTGAACCTCCCGGGGCAGGGGCCTATGAAGCTTTCTTT	CASSEPPGAGAYEAFF
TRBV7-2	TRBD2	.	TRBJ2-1	TGTGCCAGCAGCTTAGGGCTAGCGGGGGGGTATGAGCAGTTCTTC	CASSLGLAGGYEQFF
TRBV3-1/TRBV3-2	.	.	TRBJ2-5	TGTGCCAGCAGCCTCGGACTGTTGGCCCAGTACTTC	CASSLGLLAQYF
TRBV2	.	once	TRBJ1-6	TGTGCCATCCTGACACAGTCTGGTCCCCTCCACTTT	CAILTQSGPLHF
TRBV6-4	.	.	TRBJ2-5	TGTGCCAGCAGCCCGGAGGCGCTGGGAGAGACCCAGTACTTC	CASSPEALGETQYF
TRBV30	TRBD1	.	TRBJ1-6	TGTGCCTGGAGGGGTCGACAGGGGAATTCACCCCTCCACTTT	CAWRGRQGNSPLHF
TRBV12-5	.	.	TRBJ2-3	TGTGCTAGTGGTTCTCTAAGTTTGATTCGTACAGATACGCAGTATTTT	CASGSLSLIRTDTQYF
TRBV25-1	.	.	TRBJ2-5	TGTGCCAGCAGTGCTCGGACAGGAGGGTTGGGGGAGACCCAGTACTTC	CASSARTGGLGETQYF
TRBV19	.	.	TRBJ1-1	TGTGCCAGTAACAGGCCAGGGTCGGGCACTGAAGCTTTCTTT	CASNRPGSGTEAFF
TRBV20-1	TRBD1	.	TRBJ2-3	TGCAGTGCTAGTGATCCCTGGGACAGTAGCACAGATACGCAGTATTTT	CSASDPWDSSTDTQYF
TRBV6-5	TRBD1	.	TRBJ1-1	TGTGCCAGCAGGGTGACAGGGGCAGGGACTGAAGCTTTCTTT	CASRVTGAGTEAFF
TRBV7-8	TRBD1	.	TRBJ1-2	TGTGCCACGCAGGGGGCAGGGGACTATGGCTACACCTTC	CATQGAGDYGYTF
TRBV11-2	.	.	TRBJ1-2	TGTGCCAGCAGCCTTGACAGAAACTATGGCTACACCTTC	CASSLDRNYGYTF
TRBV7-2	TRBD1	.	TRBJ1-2	TGTGCCAGCAGCTCCCGGGGAGACAGGGCTAATGGCTACACCTTC	CASSSRGDRANGYTF
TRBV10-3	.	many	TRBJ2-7	TGTGCCATCAGTGAATTTGGAGGGAACGACGAGCAGTACTTC	CAISEFGGNDEQYF
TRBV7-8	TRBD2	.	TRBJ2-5	TGTGCCAGCGGCGGGGGGACTAAAGAGACCCAGTACTTC	CASGGGTKETQYF
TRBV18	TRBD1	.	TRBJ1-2	TGTGCCAGCTCGCCGGACAGGGTGAAAGGCTACACCTTC	CASSPDRVKGYTF
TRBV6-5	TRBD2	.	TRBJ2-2	TGTGCCAGCACCCTCATTCCGGGAGGGGGGGAGCTGTTTTTT	CASTLIPGGGELFF
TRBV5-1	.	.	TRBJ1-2	TGCGCCAGCAGCTGGGGAGACACCCTTCCTAACTATGGCTACACCTTC	CASSWGDTLPNYGYTF
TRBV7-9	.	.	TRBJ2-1	TGTGCCAGCAGCACACTAAACAGGAATGAGCAGTTCTTC	CASSTLNRNEQFF
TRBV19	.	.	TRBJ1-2	TGTGCCAGTAGTGCTACTAGAACTCCTAACTATGGCTACACCTTC	CASSATRTPNYGYTF
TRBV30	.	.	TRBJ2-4	TGTGCCTGGAGTGTTCCCGATACGGTAGCCAAAAACATTCAGTACTTC	CAWSVPDTVAKNIQYF
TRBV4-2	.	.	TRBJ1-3	TGTGCCAGCAGCCAAGCTCACAGGGAGACTGGAAACACCATATATTTT	CASSQAHRETGNTIYF
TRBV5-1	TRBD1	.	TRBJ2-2	TGCGCCACCAGACAGGGGAATACCGGGGAGCTGTTTTTT	CATRQGNTGELFF
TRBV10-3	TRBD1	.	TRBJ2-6	TGTGCCATCAGTTACAGGGGGGAGACTGTGAGATCTGGGGCCAACGTCCTGACTTTC	CAISYRGETVRSGANVLTF
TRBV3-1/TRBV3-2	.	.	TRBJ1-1	TGTGCCAGCAGCCCAGGGGTTCCGAACACTGAAGCTTTCTTT	CASSPGVPNTEAFF
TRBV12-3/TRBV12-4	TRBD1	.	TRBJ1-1	TGTGCCAGCGACTCAGGGGGGAGGGCTTTCTTT	CASDSGGRAFF
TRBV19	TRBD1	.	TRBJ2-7	TGTGCCAGTAGTATACGGGACAGGGGTGTCTACGAGCAGTACTTC	CASSIRDRGVYEQYF
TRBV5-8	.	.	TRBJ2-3	TGTGCCAGCAGCCGTGGGGCTACCAGGGCGGATACGCAGTATTTT	CASSRGATRADTQYF
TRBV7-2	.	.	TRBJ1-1	TGTGCCAGCAGCTTAGCGGGGGGAAACACTGAAGCTTTCTTT	CASSLAGGNTEAFF
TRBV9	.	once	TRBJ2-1	TGTGCCAGCAGCGTAGGGCAGGGAAACTACAATGAGCAGTTCTTC	CASSVGQGNYNEQFF
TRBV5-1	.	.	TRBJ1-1	TGCGCCAGCAGCTTGGGGGGAGGCACTGAAGCTTTCTTT	CASSLGGGTEAFF
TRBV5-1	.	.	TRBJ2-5	TGCGCCAGCAGCTTGGAAGGGGTGGGCGAGACCCAGTACTTC	CASSLEGVGETQYF
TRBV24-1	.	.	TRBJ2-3	TGTGCCACCAGTGATTTGGAAGGGGGCACAGATACGCAGTATTTT	CATSDLEGGTDTQYF
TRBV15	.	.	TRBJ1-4	TGTGCCACCAGCAGAGCGCTAATCCGAACTAATGAAAAACTGTTTTTT	CATSRALIRTNEKLFF
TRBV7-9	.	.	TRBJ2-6	TGTGCCATCCCTTCGGGTCGCCTGGTTCCTGGGGCCAACGTCCTGACTTTC	CAIPSGRLVPGANVLTF
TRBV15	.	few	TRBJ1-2	TGTGCCACCAGCAGAGGCGGGAGTACTAACTATGGCTACACCTTC	CATSRGGSTNYGYTF
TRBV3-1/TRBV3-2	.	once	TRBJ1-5	TGTGCCAGCAGCCAAGGGGCACCTTATAGCAATCAGCCCCAGCATTTT	CASSQGAPYSNQPQHF
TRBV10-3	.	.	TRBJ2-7	TGTGCCATCAAAAAGGAGGTTGAGGCCTACGAGCAGTACTTC	CAIKKEVEAYEQYF
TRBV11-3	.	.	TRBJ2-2	TGTGCCAGCAGCCAAAGCACTAACACCGGGGAGCTGTTTTTT	CASSQSTNTGELFF
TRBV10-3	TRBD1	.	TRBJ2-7	TGTGCCATCAGCCCGGGACAGGGAATTTACTACGAGCAGTACTTC	CAISPGQGIYYEQYF
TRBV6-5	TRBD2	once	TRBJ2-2	TGTGCCAGCAGTTACTCTGCCGGGGGGGCCGGGGAGCTGTTTTTT	CASSYSAGGAGELFF
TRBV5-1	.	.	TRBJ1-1	TGCGCCAGCACCCGGGTGGGTAAGGACACTGAAGCTTTCTTT	CASTRVGKDTEAFF
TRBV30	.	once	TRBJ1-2	TGTGCCTGGAGTGAGGTGCGCGGTGGGGGCTACACCTTC	CAWSEVRGGGYTF
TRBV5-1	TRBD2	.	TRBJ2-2	TGCGCCAGCAGCCTCACTAGCGGGGGAACCGGGGAGCTGTTTTTT	CASSLTSGGTGELFF
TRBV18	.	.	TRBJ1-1	TGTGCCAGCTCACCCGCAGGGGCCTCTAAAGCTTTCTTT	CASSPAGASKAFF
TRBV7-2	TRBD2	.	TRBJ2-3	TGTGCCAGCAGCTTAATGTCCAGCGGGGGGCCTAATACGCAGTATTTT	CASSLMSSGGPNTQYF
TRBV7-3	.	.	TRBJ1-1	TGTGCCAGCAGCTTAACCGGAGGAAAGGGGAGGTGTGGCACTGAAGCTTTCTTT	CASSLTGGKGRCGTEAFF
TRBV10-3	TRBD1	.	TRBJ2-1	TGTGCCATCAGCCGGACAGGTGGGCAGTTCTTC	CAISRTGGQFF
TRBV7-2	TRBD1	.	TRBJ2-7	TGTGCCAGCAGCATTCGACAGGGAACGAGCGAGCAGTACTTC	CASSIRQGTSEQYF